This T cell receptor (beta chain) was sequenced during a study of blood T cell repertoires in COVID-19. At the level of the study: Collection of acute and convalescent COVID-19 samples took place in the United States, Italy and Spain.

TCRdb's copy holds only in-frame clones and misses some; the assay was immunoSEQ multiplex PCR. The table lists some 110,000 clones, approximately 90% of them singletons, with approximately 7.7% in the top ten. The germline CDR1 and CDR2 sequences are MGHDK and SYGVNS. The CDR3 contains 17 residues. V dropped 3 bases and J dropped 6; count of bases not matched to a gene: 14. Sample: peripheral blood. This sequence originates from a human donor in a cohort sampled during active COVID-19. This chain uses TRBV25-1 with TRBJ1-2; 9 bases match TRBD1. The CDR3 is CASSEGGRGTGRHGYTF. Written as DNA, the CDR3 is TGTGCCAGCAGTGAGGGGGGGCGGGGGACAGGGCGGCATGGCTACACCTTC.